The sample holds a few counts of the clone carrying this T cell receptor (beta chain). Its antigen is undetermined. These data belong to a study of post-analysis software for immune sequencing data. Study-level information: Relapsing-remitting, secondary progressive and progressive-relapsing courses of multiple sclerosis were included.

Every TCR beta cDNA library bore unique molecular identifiers. A single record per CDR3 protein comes from TCRdb applying MiXCR to the PCR reads. The sample contains about 460,000 distinct CDR3 sequences, roughly 45% of which appear only once. Study-level results: Five TRBV segments (TRBV5-6, TRBV5-1 and TRBV20-1 among them) occurred more frequently in patients than in controls. F-measure co-clustering was strong for batch-matched samples. Relative to controls, patients with multiple sclerosis showed significantly lower normalized Chao1 diversity.

This CDR3 has 15 residues. Germline CDR1 reads DFQATT; CDR2 reads SNEGSKA (reference sequence). Trimming removed 4 bases from V and 2 bases from J; junction bases left unmatched: 9. The source is a girl under 18 with multiple sclerosis. Sequencing was performed on blood. The V and J genes are TRBV20-1 and TRBJ2-3, with 7 bases fitting TRBD1. The CDR3 here is CSANKDRTNTDTQYF. The CDR3 DNA sequence: TGCAGTGCTAACAAGGACAGGACCAACACAGATACGCAGTATTTT.